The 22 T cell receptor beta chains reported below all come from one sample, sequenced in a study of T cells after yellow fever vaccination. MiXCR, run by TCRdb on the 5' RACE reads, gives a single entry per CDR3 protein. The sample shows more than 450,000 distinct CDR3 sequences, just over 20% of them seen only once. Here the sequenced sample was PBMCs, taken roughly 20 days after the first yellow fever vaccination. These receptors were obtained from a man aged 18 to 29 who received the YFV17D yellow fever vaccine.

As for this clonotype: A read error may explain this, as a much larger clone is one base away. The CDR3 nucleotides are TGTGCCAGCAGAGTAGCCTACAATGAGCAGTTCTTC. This gives the protein CASRVAYNEQFF. The V and J genes are TRBV7-2 and TRBJ2-1, with D unresolved. V was clipped by 6 bases and J by 2 bases, with 5 bases between them. CDR1 SGHTA and CDR2 FQGNSA come from the germline V gene. The CDR3 has 12 amino acids.

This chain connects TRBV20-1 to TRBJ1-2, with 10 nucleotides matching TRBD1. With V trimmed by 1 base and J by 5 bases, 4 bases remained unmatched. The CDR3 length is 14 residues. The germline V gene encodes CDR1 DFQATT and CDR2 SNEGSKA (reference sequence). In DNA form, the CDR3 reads TGCAGTGCTAGAGGGGACAGGGGTAGTTATGGCTACACCTTC. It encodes CSARGDRGSYGYTF.

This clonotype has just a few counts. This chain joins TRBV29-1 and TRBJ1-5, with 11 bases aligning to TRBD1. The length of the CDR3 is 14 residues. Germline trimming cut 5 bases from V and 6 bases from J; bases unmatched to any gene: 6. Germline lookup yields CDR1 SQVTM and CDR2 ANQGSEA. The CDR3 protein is CSVWTGGAAQPQHF. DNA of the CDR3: TGCAGCGTTTGGACAGGGGGCGCCGCTCAGCCCCAGCATTTT.

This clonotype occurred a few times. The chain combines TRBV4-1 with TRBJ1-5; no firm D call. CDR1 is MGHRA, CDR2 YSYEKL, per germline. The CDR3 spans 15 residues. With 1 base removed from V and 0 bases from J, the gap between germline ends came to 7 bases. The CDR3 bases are TGCGCCAGCAGCCAAGGGTCCTATAGCAATCAGCCCCAGCATTTT. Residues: CASSQGSYSNQPQHF.

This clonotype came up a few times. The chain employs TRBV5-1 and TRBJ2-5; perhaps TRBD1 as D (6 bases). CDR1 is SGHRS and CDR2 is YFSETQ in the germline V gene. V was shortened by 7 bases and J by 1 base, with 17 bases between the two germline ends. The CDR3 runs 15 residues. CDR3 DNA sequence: TGCGCCAGCGGATTATACCGACAGGCCCAAGAGACCCAGTACTTC. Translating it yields CASGLYRQAQETQYF. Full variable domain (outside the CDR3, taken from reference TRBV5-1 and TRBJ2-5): KAGVTQTPRYLIKTRGQQVTLSCSPISGHRSVSWYQQTPGQGLQFLFEYFSETQRNKGNFPGRFSGRQFSNSRSEMNVSTLELGDSALYLCASGLYRQAQETQYFGPGTRLLVL.

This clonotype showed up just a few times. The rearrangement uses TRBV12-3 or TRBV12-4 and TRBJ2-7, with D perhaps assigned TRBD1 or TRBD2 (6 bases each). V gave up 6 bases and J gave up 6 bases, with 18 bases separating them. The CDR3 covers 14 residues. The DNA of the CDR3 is TGTGCCAGCAGCCCTGGACAGTTTAGCGGCGAGCAGTACTTC. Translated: CASSPGQFSGEQYF.

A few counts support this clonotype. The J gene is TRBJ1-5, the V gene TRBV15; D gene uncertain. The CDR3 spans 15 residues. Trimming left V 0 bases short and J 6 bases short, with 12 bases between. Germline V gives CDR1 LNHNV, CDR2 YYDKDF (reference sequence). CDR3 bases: TGTGCCACCAGCAGAGATACGGGATGGGGTCAGCCCCAGCATTTT. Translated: CATSRDTGWGQPQHF.

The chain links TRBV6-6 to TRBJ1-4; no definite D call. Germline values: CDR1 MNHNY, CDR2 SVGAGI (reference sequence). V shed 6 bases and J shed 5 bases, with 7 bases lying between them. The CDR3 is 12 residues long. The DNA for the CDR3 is TGTGCCAGCAGGGAACCAAATGAAAAACTGTTTTTT. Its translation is CASREPNEKLFF.

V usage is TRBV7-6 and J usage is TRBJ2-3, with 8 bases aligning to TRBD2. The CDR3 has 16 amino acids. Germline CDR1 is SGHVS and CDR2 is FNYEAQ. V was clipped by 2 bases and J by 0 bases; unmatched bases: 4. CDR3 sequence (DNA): TGTGCCAGCAGCTTACGGGGGGGGACGAGCACAGATACGCAGTATTTT. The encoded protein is CASSLRGGTSTDTQYF.

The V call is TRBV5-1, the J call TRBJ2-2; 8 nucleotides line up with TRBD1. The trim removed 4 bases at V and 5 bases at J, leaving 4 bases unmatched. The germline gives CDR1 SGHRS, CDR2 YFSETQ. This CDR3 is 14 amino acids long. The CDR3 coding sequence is TGCGCCAGCAGCCAGGGGGCGCAAACCGGGGAGCTGTTTTTT. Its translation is CASSQGAQTGELFF. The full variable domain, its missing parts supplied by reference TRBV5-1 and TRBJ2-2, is KAGVTQTPRYLIKTRGQQVTLSCSPISGHRSVSWYQQTPGQGLQFLFEYFSETQRNKGNFPGRFSGRQFSNSRSEMNVSTLELGDSALYLCASSQGAQTGELFFGEGSRLTVL.

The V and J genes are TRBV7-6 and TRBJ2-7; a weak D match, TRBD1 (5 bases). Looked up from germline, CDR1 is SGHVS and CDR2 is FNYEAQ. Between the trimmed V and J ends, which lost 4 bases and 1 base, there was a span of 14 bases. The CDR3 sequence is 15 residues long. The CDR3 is CASSSEPTASYEQYF. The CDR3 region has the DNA TGTGCCAGCAGCTCTGAACCGACAGCGTCCTACGAGCAGTACTTC.

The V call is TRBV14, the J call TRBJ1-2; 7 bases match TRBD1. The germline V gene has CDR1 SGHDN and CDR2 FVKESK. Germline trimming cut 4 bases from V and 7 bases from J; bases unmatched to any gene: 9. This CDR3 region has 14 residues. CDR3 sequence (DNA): TGTGCCAGCAGCCCCAAAAACAGGGGAGGTGGCTACACCTTC. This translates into CASSPKNRGGGYTF.

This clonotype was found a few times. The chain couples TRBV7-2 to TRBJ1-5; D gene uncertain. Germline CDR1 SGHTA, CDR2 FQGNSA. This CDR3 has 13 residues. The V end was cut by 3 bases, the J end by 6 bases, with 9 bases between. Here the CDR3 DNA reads TGTGCCAGCAGCTTGACCCAAGGTCAGCCCCAGCATTTT. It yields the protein CASSLTQGQPQHF.

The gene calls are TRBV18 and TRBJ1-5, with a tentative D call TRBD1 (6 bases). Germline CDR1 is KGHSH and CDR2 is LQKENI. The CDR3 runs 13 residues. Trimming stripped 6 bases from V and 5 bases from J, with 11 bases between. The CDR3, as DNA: TGTGCCAGCTCGACGGGGGCCGATCAGCCCCAGCATTTT. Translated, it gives CASSTGADQPQHF. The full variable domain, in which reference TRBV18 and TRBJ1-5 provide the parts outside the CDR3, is NAGVMQNPRHLVRRRGQEARLRCSPMKGHSHVYWYRQLPEEGLKFMVYLQKENIIDESGMPKERFSAEFPKEGPSILRIQQVVRGDSAAYFCASSTGADQPQHFGDGTRLSIL.

In nucleotides, the CDR3 is TGCGCCAGCAGCTTGTTCACCACGAACACCGGGGAGCTGTTTTTT. This encodes CASSLFTTNTGELFF. The genes are TRBV5-1 and TRBJ2-2, with D unclear. Trimming took off 1 base at V and 0 bases at J, with 7 bases between the two ends. CDR3 length: 15 amino acids. Germline V lookup: CDR1 SGHRS, CDR2 YFSETQ. Based on the CDR3 plus reference TRBV5-1 and TRBJ2-2, the full variable domain is KAGVTQTPRYLIKTRGQQVTLSCSPISGHRSVSWYQQTPGQGLQFLFEYFSETQRNKGNFPGRFSGRQFSNSRSEMNVSTLELGDSALYLCASSLFTTNTGELFFGEGSRLTVL.

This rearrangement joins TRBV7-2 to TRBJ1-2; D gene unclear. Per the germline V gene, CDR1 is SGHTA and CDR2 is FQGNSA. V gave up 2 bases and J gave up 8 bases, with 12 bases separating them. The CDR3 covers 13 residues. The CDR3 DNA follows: TGTGCCAGCAGCTTAAACGGGGTTGGGGGCTACACCTTC. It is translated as CASSLNGVGGYTF.

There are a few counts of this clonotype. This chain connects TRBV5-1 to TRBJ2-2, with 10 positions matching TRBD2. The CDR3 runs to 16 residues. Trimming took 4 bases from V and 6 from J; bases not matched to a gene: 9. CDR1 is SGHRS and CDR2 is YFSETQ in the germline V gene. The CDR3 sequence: CASSPKSGGAPGELFF. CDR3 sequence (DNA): TGCGCCAGCAGCCCGAAAAGCGGGGGGGCCCCCGGGGAGCTGTTTTTT.

The CDR3 region has the DNA TGTGCCAGCAGGGGTACGACTAGCGGGGAGACAGATACGCAGTATTTT. It translates to CASRGTTSGETDTQYF. The chain is built from TRBV6-1 and TRBJ2-3; 11 bases are shared with TRBD2. The germline CDR1 and CDR2 sequences are MNHNS and SASEGT. V was clipped by 6 bases and J by 3 bases; unmatched bases: 8. The CDR3 sequence is 16 residues long.

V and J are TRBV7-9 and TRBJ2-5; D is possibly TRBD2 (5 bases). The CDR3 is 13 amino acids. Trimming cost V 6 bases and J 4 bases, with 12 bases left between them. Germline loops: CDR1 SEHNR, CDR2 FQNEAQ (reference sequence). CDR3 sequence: CASRTTTGETQYF. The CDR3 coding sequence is TGTGCCAGCAGAACGACTACGGGAGAGACCCAGTACTTC.

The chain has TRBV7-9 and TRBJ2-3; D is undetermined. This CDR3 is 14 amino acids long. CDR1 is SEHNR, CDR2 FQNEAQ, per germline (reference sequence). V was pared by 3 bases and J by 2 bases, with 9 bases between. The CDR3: CASSFRQHTDTQYF. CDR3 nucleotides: TGTGCCAGCAGCTTTCGCCAGCACACAGATACGCAGTATTTT.

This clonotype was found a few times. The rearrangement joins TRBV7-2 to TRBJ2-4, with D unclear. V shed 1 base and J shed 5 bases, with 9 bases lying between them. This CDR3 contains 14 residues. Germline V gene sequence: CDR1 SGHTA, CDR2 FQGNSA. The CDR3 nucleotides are TGTGCCAGCAGCTTAGGAAGGGCCCAAAACATTCAGTACTTC. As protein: CASSLGRAQNIQYF.

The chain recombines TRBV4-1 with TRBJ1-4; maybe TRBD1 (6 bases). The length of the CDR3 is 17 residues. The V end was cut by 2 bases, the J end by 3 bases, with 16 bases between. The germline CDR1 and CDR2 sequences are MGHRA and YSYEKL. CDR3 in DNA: TGCGCCAGCAGCCAATTGGGGGCTAGGTCGGCTAATGAAAAACTGTTTTTT. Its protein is CASSQLGARSANEKLFF.